The source of this T cell receptor beta chain is a study of T-cell reconstitution after alpha-beta-depleted transplantation in children. Preparation of the TCRbeta library was carried out with unique molecular identifiers. TCRdb itself ran the PCR reads through MiXCR, one entry per CDR3 protein. This sample has fewer than 150,000 distinct CDR3 sequences, with roughly 10% found just once. The CDR3 totals 12 residues. Trimming removed 4 bases at V and 1 base at J, with 7 bases between. Germline values: CDR1 SQVTM, CDR2 ANQGSEA. The rearrangement links TRBV29-1 to TRBJ2-5; no definite D call. The clonotype comes from a girl under three years old who had a stem cell transplant for combined immunodeficiency, so the T cells may come from the graft donor. Here the sequenced sample was PBMCs, mostly from graft donor cells, taken 180 days after TCRalphabeta/CD19-depleted stem cell transplant. The CDR3 DNA follows: TGCAGCGTTGCGCAGTCCCAAGAGACCCAGTACTTC. Amino acid sequence: CSVAQSQETQYF.